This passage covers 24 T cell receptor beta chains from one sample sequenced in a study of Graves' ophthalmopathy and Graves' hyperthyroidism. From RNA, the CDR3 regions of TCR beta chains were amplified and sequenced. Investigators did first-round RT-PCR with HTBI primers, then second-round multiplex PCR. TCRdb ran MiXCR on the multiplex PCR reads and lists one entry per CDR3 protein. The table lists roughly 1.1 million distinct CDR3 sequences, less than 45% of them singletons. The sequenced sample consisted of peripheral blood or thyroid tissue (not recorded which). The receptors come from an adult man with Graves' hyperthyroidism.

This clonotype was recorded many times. CDR3 nucleotide sequence: TGCAGCGTCGCTGGACAGGAGGACACTGAAGCTTTCTTT. Its protein is CSVAGQEDTEAFF. This chain links TRBV29-1 with TRBJ1-1; 7 bases match TRBD1. Germline V CDR1 and CDR2: SQVTM, ANQGSEA. The CDR3 runs 13 residues. V lost 6 bases and J lost 3; bases outside the gene matches: 7.

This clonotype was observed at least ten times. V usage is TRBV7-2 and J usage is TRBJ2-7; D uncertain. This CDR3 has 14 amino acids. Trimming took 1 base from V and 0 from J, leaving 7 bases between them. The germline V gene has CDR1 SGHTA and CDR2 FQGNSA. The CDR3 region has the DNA TGTGCCAGCAGCTTAGGTGTGGGCTCCTACGAGCAGTACTTC. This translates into CASSLGVGSYEQYF.

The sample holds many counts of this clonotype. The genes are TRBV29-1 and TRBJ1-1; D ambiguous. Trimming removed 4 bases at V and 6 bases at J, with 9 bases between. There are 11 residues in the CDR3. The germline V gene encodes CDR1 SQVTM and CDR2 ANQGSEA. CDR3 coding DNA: TGCAGCGTTGTAGTCCCCGCTGAAGCTTTCTTT. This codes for CSVVVPAEAFF.

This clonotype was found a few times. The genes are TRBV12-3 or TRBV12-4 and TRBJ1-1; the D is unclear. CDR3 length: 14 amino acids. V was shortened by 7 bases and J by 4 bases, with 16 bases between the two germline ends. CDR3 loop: CASNRSAGSTEAFF. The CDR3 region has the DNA TGTGCCAGCAATCGTTCGGCGGGGAGCACTGAAGCTTTCTTT.

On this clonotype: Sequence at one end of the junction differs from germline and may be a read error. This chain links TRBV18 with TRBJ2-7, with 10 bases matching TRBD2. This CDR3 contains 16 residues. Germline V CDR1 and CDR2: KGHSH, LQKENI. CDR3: CVSSPRLAGASYEQYF. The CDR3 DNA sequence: TGTGTCAGCTCACCAAGGCTAGCGGGGGCCTCCTACGAGCAGTACTTC.

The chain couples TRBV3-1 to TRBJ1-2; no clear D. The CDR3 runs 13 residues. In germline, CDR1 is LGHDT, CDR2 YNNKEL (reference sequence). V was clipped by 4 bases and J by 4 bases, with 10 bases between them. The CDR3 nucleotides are TGTGCCAGCAGCCCTCTGGAGGGCTATGGCTACACCTTC. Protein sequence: CASSPLEGYGYTF.

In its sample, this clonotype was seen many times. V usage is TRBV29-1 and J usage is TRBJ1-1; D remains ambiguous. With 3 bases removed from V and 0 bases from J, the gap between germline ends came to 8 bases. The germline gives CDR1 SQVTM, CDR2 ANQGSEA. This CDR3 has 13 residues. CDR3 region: CSVDGVVNTEAFF. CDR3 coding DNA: TGCAGCGTTGATGGTGTTGTGAACACTGAAGCTTTCTTT.

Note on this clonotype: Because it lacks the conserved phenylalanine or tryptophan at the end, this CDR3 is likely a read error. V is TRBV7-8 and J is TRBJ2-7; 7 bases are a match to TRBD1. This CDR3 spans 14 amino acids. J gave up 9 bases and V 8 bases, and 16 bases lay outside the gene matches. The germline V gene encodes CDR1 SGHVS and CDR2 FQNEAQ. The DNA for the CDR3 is TGTGCCAGCGGCCCCCGGACAGGTCCGCCGGCGCAGTACCTC. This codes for CASGPRTGPPAQYL.

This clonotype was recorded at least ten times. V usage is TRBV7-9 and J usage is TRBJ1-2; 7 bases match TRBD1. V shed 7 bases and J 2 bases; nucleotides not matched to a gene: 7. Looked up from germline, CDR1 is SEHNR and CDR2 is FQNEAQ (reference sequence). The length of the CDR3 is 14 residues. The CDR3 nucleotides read TGTGCCAGCACTCTGACAGGGACCAACTATGGCTACACCTTC. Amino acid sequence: CASTLTGTNYGYTF.

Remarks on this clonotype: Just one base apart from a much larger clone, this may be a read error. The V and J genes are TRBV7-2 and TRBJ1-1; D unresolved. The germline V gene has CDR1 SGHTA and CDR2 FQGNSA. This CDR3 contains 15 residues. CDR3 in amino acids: CANSLGPRGNTEAFF. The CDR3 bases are TGTGCCAACAGCTTAGGACCGCGGGGGAACACTGAAGCTTTCTTT.

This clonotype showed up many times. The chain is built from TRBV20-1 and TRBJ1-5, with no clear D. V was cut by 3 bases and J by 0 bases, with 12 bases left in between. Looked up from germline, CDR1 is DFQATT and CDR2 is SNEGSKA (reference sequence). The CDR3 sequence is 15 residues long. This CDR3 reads CSASTDGYSNQPQHF. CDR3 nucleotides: TGCAGTGCTAGTACCGACGGTTATAGCAATCAGCCCCAGCATTTT.

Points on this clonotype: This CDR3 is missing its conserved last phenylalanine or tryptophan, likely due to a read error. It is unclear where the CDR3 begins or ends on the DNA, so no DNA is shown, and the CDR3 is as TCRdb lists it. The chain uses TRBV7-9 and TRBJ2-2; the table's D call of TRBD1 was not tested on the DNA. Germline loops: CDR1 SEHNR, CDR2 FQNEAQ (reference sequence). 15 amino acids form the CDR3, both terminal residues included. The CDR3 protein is CASSLYRGGTGELLL.

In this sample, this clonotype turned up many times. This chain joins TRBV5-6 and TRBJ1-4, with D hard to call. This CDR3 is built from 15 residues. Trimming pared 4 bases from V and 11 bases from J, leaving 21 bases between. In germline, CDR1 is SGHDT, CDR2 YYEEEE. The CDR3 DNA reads TGTGCCAGCAGCACGCCGCAGGATGCGCATAGGAAACTGTTTTTT. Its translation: CASSTPQDAHRKLFF.

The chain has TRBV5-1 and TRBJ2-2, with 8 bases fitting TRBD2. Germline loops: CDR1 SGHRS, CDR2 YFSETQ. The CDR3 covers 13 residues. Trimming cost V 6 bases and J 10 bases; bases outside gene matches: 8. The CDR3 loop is CASKTGGGVELFF. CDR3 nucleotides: TGCGCCAGCAAGACGGGAGGGGGTGTGGAGCTGTTTTTT.

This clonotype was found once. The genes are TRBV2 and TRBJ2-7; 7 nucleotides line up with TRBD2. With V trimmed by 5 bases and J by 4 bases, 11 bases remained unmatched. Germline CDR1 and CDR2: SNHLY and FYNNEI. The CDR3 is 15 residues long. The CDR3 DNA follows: TGTGCCAGCAGTAAAGGAGCGGGGAGGGCGTACGAGCAGTACTTC. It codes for CASSKGAGRAYEQYF.

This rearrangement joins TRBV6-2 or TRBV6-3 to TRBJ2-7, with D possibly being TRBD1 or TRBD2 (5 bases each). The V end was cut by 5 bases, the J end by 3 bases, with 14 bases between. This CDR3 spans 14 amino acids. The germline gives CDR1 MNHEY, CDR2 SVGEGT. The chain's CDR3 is CASSGGFTHYEQYF. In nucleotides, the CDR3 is TGTGCCAGCAGTGGGGGATTCACCCACTACGAGCAGTACTTC.

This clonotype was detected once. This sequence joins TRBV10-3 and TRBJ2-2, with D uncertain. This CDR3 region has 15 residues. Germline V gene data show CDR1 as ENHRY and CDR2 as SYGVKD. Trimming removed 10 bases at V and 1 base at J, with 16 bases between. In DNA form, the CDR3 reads TGTGCCAGCAGAAACGGGCAGGTGAACACCGGGGAGCTGTTTTTT. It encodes CASRNGQVNTGELFF.

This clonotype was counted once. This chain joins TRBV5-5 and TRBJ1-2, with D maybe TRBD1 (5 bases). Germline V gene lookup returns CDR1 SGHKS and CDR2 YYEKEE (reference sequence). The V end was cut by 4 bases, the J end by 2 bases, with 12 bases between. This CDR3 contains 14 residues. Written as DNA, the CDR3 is TGTGCCAGCAGCAACTTGGGGCTGAACTATGGCTACACCTTC. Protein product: CASSNLGLNYGYTF.

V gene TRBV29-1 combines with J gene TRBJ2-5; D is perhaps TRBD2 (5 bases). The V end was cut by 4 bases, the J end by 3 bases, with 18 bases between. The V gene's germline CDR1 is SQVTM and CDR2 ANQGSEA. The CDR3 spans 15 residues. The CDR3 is CSVVGATEAEETQYF. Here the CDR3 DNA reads TGCAGCGTTGTCGGTGCGACGGAGGCGGAAGAGACCCAGTACTTC.

CDR3 protein: CASSASPPRAGSQPQHF. DNA for the CDR3: TGTGCCAGCAGTGCTAGCCCCCCACGTGCAGGGTCTCAGCCCCAGCATTTT. V and J are TRBV25-1 and TRBJ1-5; TRBD1 is a possible D gene (5 bases). The CDR3 spans 17 residues. The V end was cut by 4 bases, the J end by 6 bases, with 22 bases between. Per germline, CDR1 MGHDK and CDR2 SYGVNS.

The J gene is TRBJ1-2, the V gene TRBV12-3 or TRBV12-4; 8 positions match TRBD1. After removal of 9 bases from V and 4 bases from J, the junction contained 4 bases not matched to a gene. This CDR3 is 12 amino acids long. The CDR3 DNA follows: TGTGCCAGTTCGGGACAGGCCTATGGCTACACCTTC. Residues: CASSGQAYGYTF.

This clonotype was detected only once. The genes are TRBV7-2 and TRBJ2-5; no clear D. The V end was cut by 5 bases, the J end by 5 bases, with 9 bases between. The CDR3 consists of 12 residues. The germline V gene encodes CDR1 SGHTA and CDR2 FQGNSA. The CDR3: CASSPKWETQYF. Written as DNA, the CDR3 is TGTGCCAGCAGCCCCAAGTGGGAGACCCAGTACTTC.

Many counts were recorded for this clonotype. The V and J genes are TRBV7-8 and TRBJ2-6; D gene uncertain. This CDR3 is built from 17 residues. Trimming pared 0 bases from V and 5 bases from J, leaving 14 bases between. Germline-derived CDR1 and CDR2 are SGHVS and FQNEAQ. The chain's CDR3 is CASSLAVVVLWANVLTF. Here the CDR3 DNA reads TGTGCCAGCAGCTTAGCGGTTGTGGTGCTCTGGGCCAACGTCCTGACTTTC.

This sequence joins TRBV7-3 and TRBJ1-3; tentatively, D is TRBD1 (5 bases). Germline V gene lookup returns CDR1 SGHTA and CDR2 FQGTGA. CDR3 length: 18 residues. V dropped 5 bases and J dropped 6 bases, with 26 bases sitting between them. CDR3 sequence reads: CASSTHPRGLTASNTIYF. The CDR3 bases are TGTGCCAGCAGCACCCACCCGCGGGGACTCACTGCTTCAAACACCATATATTTT. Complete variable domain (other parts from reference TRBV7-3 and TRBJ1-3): GAGVSQTPSNKVTEKGKYVELRCDPISGHTALYWYRQSLGQGPEFLIYFQGTGAADDSGLPNDRFFAVRPEGSVSTLKIQRTERGDSAVYLCASSTHPRGLTASNTIYFGEGSWLTVV.